This T cell receptor beta chain was recovered during a study of shared clonotypes between healthy human individuals. Splitting of each subset's genomic DNA was done evenly across several immunoSEQ plates. The method was immunoSEQ multiplex PCR; TCRdb's version includes in-frame clones alone and lacks a portion of them. The table records about 1.5 million clones, 95% to 99% of them present only once. Germline CDR1 is SGHNT and CDR2 is YYREEE (reference sequence). J gave up 6 bases and V 0 bases, and 5 bases lay outside the gene matches. The CDR3 runs to 15 residues. Study conclusions and caveats: The study found roughly 5% of naive CD4 clonotypes shared across several donors. A limitation of the genetic and exposure-history diversity represented arose from few donors. Despite large depth, sorted-subset datasets appeared incompletely sequenced.

In the case of this clone: Its target is not known.

The chain has TRBV5-4 and TRBJ1-5; 8 bases are a match to TRBD1. The TCR was taken from a man aged 25-45 years in good health. The sample comprised naive CD4+ T cells sorted from blood. Subset noted: CD45RA+ positively selected. Here the CDR3 DNA reads TGTGCCAGCAGCTTGGACAGGGGGGTGGGTCAGCCCCAGCATTTT. It translates to CASSLDRGVGQPQHF.